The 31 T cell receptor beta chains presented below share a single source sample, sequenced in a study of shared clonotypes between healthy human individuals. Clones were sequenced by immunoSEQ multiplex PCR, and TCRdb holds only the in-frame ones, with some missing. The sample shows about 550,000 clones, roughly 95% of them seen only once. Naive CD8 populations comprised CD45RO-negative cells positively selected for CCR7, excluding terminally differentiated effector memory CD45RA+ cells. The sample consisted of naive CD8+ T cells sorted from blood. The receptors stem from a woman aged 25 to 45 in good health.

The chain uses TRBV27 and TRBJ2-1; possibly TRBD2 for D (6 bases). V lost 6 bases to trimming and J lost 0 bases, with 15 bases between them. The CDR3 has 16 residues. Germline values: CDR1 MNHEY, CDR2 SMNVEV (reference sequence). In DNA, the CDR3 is TGTGCCAGCAGCCGACCTGGGGAGGACTCCTACAATGAGCAGTTCTTC. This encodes CASSRPGEDSYNEQFF.

CDR3: CTSLYPQGWGTEAFF. In DNA form, the CDR3 reads TGCACCAGCCTATACCCCCAGGGTTGGGGCACTGAAGCTTTCTTT. J is TRBJ1-1 and V is TRBV1; the table's TRBD1 call for D was not verified on the DNA. TRBV1 is tagged as a pseudogene. The CDR3 loop spans 15 amino acids.

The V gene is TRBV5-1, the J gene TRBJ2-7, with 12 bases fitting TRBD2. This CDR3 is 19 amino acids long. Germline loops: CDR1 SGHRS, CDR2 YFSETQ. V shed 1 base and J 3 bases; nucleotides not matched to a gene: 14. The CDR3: CASSLTTTLAGGPNYEQYF. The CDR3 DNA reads TGCGCCAGCAGCTTGACAACCACGCTAGCGGGAGGGCCCAACTACGAGCAGTACTTC.

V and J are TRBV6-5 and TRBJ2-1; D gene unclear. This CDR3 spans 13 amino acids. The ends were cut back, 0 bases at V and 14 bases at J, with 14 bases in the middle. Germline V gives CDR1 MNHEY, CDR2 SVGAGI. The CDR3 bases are TGTGCCAGCAGTTACTCAGTCCAGGCGTGTGAGTTCTTC. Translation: CASSYSVQACEFF.

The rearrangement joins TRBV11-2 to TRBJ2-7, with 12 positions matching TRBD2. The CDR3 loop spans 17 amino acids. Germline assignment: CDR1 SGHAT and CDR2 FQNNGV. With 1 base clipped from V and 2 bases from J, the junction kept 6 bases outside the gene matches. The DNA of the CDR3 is TGTGCCAGCAGCTTAGGACTAGCGGGAGTGGCCCCCTACGAGCAGTACTTC. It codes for CASSLGLAGVAPYEQYF.

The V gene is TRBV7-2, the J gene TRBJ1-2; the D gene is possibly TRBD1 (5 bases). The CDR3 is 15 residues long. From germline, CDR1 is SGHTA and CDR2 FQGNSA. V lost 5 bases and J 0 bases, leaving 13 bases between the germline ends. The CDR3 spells CASSAAGGANYGYTF. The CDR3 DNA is TGTGCCAGCAGCGCCGCGGGGGGAGCTAACTATGGCTACACCTTC.

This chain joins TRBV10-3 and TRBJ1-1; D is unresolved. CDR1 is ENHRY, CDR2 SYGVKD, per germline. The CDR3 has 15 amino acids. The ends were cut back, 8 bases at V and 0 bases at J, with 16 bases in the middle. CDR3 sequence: CAIGSFAGVNTEAFF. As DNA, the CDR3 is TGTGCCATCGGATCGTTCGCAGGCGTGAACACTGAAGCTTTCTTT.

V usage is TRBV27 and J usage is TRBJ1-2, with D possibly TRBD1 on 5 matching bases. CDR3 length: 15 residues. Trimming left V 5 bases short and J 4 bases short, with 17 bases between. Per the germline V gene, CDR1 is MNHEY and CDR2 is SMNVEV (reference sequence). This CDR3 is CASSGLAEGTYGYTF. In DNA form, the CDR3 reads TGTGCCAGCAGTGGGCTTGCGGAGGGGACCTATGGCTACACCTTC.

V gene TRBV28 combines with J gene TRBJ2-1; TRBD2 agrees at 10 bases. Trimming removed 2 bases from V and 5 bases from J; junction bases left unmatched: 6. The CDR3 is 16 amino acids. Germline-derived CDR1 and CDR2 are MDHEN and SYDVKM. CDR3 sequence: CASSLLTSGLDNEQFF. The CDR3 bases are TGTGCCAGCAGTTTACTGACTAGCGGGCTGGACAATGAGCAGTTCTTC.

CDR3 DNA: TGCGCCAGCAGTGAGTTCGGGGAGCTGTTTTTT. Amino acid sequence: CASSEFGELFF. The rearrangement joins TRBV10-2 to TRBJ2-2; no reliable D call. Germline CDR1 and CDR2: WSHSY and SAAADI. Deletions cut 1 base from V and 7 bases from J, with 1 base between. CDR3 size: 11 residues.

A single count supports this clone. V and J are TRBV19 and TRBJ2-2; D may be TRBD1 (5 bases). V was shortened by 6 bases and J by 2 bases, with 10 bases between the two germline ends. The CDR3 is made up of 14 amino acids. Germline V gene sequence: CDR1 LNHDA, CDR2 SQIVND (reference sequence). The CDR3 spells CASRVQENTGELFF. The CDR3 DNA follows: TGTGCCAGTAGGGTACAGGAAAACACCGGGGAGCTGTTTTTT.

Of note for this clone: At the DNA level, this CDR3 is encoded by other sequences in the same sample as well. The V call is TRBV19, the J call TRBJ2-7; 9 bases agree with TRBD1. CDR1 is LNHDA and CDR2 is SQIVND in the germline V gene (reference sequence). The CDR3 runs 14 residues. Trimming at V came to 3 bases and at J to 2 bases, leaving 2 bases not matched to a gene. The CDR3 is CASSIGQGTYEQYF. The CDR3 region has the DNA TGTGCCAGTAGTATTGGACAGGGGACCTACGAGCAGTACTTC.

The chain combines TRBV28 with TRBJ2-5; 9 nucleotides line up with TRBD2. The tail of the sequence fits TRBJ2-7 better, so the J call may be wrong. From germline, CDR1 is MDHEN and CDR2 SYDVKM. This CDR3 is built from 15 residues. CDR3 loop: CASSGLAGVSHEQYF. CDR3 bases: TGTGCCAGCAGTGGGTTAGCGGGAGTGTCCCACGAGCAGTACTTC.

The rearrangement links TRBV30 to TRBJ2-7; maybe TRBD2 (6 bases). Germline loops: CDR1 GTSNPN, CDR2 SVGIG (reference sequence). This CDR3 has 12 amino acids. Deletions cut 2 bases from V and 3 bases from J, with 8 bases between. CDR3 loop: CAWSYGSYEQYF. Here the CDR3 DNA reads TGTGCCTGGAGTTACGGGAGCTACGAGCAGTACTTC.

The CDR3 protein is CASSLDQREEVYNEQFF. The CDR3 DNA reads as TGTGCCAGCAGCTTAGATCAGCGGGAGGAGGTATACAATGAGCAGTTCTTC. The chain uses TRBV7-6 and TRBJ2-1, with 9 bases lining up with TRBD2. CDR3 size: 17 residues. Germline CDR1 and CDR2: SGHVS and FNYEAQ. The ends lost 1 base at V and 4 bases at J; junction bases unmatched: 8.

The CDR3 DNA follows: TGCGCCAGCAGCCCCCGGACAGAGGACCGCTCTGGGGCCAACGTCCTGACTTTC. Translating it yields CASSPRTEDRSGANVLTF. The V and J genes are TRBV4-1 and TRBJ2-6, with a possible D match to TRBD1 (6 bases). The CDR3 length is 18 residues. From germline, CDR1 is MGHRA and CDR2 YSYEKL. V gave up 4 bases and J gave up 0 bases, with 16 bases separating them.

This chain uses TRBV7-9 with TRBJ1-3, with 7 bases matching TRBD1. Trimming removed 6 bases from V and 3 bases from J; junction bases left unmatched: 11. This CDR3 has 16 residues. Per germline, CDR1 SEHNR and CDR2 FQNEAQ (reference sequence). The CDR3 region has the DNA TGTGCCAGCAGTACCTCCGGGACAGCTCGTGGAAACACCATATATTTT. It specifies CASSTSGTARGNTIYF. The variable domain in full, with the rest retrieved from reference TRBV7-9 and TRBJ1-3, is DTGVSQNPRHKITKRGQNVTFRCDPISEHNRLYWYRQTLGQGPEFLTYFQNEAQLEKSRLLSDRFSAERPKGSFSTLEIQRTEQGDSAMYLCASSTSGTARGNTIYFGEGSWLTVV.

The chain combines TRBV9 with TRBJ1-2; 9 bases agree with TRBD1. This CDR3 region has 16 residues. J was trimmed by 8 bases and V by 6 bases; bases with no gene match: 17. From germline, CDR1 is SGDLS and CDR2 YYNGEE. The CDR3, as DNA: TGTGCCAGCACTATTTCGACTCGACAGGGGGTGGAGGGCTACACCTTC. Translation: CASTISTRQGVEGYTF.

This CDR3 reads CASSGTSPAHGYTF. The CDR3, as DNA: TGTGCCAGCAGCGGTACTTCACCTGCCCATGGCTACACCTTC. The chain links TRBV9 to TRBJ1-2; no definite D call. Trimming stripped 3 bases from V and 6 bases from J, with 15 bases between. The CDR3 runs to 14 residues. Germline V gene sequence: CDR1 SGDLS, CDR2 YYNGEE.

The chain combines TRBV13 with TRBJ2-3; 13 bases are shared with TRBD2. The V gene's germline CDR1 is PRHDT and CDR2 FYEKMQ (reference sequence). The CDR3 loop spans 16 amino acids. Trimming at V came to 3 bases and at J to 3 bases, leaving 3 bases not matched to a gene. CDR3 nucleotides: TGTGCCAGCAGCTTCGAACTAGCGGGAGGGACAGATACGCAGTATTTT. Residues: CASSFELAGGTDTQYF.

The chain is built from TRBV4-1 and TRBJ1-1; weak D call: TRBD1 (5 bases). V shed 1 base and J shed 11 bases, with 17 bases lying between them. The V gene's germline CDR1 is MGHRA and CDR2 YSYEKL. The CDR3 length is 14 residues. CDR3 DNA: TGCGCCAGCAGCCAAGGACAGCGGGTCGGATGGGCTTTCTTT. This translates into CASSQGQRVGWAFF.

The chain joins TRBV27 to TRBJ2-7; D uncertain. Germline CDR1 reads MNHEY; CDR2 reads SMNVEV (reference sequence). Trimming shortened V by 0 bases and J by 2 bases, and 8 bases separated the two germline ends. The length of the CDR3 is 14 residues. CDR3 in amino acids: CASSLSSYTYEQYF. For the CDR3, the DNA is TGTGCCAGCAGTTTATCGAGCTATACCTACGAGCAGTACTTC.

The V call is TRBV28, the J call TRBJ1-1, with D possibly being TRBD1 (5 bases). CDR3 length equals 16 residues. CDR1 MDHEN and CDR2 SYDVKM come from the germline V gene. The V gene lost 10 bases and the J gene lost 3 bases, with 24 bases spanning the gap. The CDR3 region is CAIRWVGTGGYTEAFF. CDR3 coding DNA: TGTGCCATCAGGTGGGTGGGAACCGGGGGATACACTGAAGCTTTCTTT.

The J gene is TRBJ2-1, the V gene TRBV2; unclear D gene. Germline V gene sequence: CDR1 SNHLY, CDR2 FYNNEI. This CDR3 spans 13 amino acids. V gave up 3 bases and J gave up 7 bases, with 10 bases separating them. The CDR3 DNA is TGTGCCAGCAGTGATTGGCCCGTTAATGAGCAGTTCTTC. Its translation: CASSDWPVNEQFF.

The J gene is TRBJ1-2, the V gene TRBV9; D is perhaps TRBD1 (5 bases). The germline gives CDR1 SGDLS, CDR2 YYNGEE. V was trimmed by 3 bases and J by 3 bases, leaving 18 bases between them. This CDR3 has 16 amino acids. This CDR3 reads CASSGWMTDIYYGYTF. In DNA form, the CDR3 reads TGTGCCAGCAGCGGATGGATGACAGATATTTACTATGGCTACACCTTC. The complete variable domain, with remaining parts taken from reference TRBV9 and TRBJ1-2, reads DSGVTQTPKHLITATGQRVTLRCSPRSGDLSVYWYQQSLDQGLQFLIQYYNGEERAKGNILERFSAQQFPDLHSELNLSSLELGDSALYFCASSGWMTDIYYGYTFGSGTRLTVV.

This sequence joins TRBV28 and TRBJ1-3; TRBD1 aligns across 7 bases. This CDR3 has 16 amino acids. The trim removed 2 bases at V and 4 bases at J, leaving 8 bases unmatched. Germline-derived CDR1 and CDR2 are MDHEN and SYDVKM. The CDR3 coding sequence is TGTGCCAGCAGTTTAGGGACGACAGGGCCCGGAAACACCATATATTTT. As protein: CASSLGTTGPGNTIYF.

CDR3 residues: CASSVPSRAGQAGMSGDEQFF. The CDR3 DNA sequence: TGTGCCAGCAGCGTACCTTCCCGAGCGGGACAGGCCGGAATGAGCGGTGATGAGCAGTTCTTC. The chain recombines TRBV9 with TRBJ2-1; TRBD1 is a possible D gene (8 bases). The germline gives CDR1 SGDLS, CDR2 YYNGEE. The length of the CDR3 is 21 residues. The V and J ends lost 1 base and 8 bases respectively, with 34 bases between them.

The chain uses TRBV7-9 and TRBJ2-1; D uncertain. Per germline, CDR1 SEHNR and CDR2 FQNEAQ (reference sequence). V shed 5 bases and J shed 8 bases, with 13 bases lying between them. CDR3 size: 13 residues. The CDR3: CASSVSRVDEQFF. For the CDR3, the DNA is TGTGCCAGCAGCGTCTCTAGAGTAGATGAGCAGTTCTTC.

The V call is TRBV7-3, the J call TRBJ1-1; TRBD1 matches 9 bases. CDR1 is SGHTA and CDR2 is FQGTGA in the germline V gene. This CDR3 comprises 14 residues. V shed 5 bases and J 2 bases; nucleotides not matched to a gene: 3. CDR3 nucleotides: TGTGCCAGCAGCGAAACAGGGGGCAACACTGAAGCTTTCTTT. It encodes CASSETGGNTEAFF.

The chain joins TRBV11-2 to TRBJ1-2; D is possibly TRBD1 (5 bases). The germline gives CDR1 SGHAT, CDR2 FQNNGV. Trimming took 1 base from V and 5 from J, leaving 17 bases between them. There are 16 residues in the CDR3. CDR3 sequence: CASSLGVGDGPYGYTF. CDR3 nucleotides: TGTGCCAGCAGCTTAGGGGTAGGGGACGGACCATATGGCTACACCTTC.

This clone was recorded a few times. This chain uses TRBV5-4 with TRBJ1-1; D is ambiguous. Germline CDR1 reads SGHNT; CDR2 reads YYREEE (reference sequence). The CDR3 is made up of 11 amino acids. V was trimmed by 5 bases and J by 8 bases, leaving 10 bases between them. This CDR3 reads CASRQNDEAFF. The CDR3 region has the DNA TGTGCCAGCAGACAGAACGACGAAGCTTTCTTT.